The present T cell receptor beta chain was sequenced within a study of T cells in localized non-small cell lung cancer. Whole-study results and caveats: Adjacent lung exhibited a median of about 50 among the 100 most abundant tumor clones. Tumor showed lower T cell clonality than uninvolved adjacent lung, where it was highest. Overall survival was longer when the density of T cells in the blood was higher. The tumor had only one region sequenced, so heterogeneity remains possible.

Repertoires were generated with immunoSEQ multiplex PCR, while TCRdb's copy carries only in-frame clones and drops some. This sample has 40,000 to 60,000 clones, with 65% to 90% found just once. Regarding this clone: Its antigen is as yet unknown.

The CDR3 consists of 16 residues. With 5 bases clipped from V and 4 bases from J, the junction kept 6 bases outside the gene matches. From germline, CDR1 is SGHVS and CDR2 FNYEAQ. V is TRBV7-6 and J is TRBJ2-2; 11 nucleotides agree with TRBD2. This TCR was recovered from a man between 40 and 75 years old with stage III lung adenocarcinoma. The input for sequencing was peripheral blood mononuclear cells, taken before any cancer treatment. The CDR3 region is CASSPLAGGITGELFF. The DNA of the CDR3 is TGTGCCAGCAGCCCCCTAGCGGGGGGTATCACCGGGGAGCTGTTTTTT.